This TCR beta chain was retrieved from a study of read filtering for tumor transcriptome and immune sequencing. The library was built from 400 ng RNA with molecular barcoded adaptors for alpha/delta and beta/gamma chains. Each CDR3 protein is one row after TCRdb ran MiXCR on the reads. The table has around 40,000 distinct CDR3 sequences, approximately 12% seen once. This clonotype was counted ten times or more. Germline CDR1 and CDR2: MNHEY and SVGAGI. This CDR3 comprises 16 residues. The sequencing input was a population of CD138-negative cells sorted from bone marrow. The clonotype comes from a donor older than 35 with multiple myeloma. J is TRBJ2-3 and V is TRBV6-5; TRBD2 matches 7 bases. Here the CDR3 DNA reads TGTGTGCCCAGCTCGTCCGGGGAGGGCCCCATCCATACGCAGTATTTT. Translated, it gives CVPSSSGEGPIHTQYF.